This is a list of T cell receptor beta chains from one sample in a study of T-cell memory formation after mild COVID-19. TCRdb redid the calling of the 5' RACE reads with MiXCR, one entry per CDR3 protein. The data contain more than 200,000 distinct CDR3 sequences, roughly 15% of them seen just once; the ten biggest clones take up approximately 3.5%. Specimen: PBMCs or a T cell subset sorted from them (not recorded which). The receptors derive from a man between 18 and 29 years old who had mild COVID-19 (a few samples of this study predate the infection). Cell type and time point are not known. Both conserved end residues are part of each CDR3. The D gene is left open where the match is weak. Not all rows give a size; the values are once, few, many and, for expanded clones, a class.

D: -; size: few; J: TRBJ2-7; V: TRBV6-5; CDR3: CASSSGRSSYEQYF; DNA: TGTGCCAGCAGCTCAGGGCGTAGCTCCTACGAGCAGTACTTC
D: TRBD2; size: -; J: TRBJ2-7; V: TRBV30; CDR3: CAWSGTSGYEQYF; DNA: TGTGCCTGGTCCGGGACTAGCGGGTACGAGCAGTACTTC
D: TRBD1; size: -; J: TRBJ2-1; V: TRBV20-1; CDR3: CSASGTGPSDEQFF; DNA: TGCAGTGCTAGTGGGACAGGGCCCTCCGATGAGCAGTTCTTC
D: -; size: few; J: TRBJ2-2; V: TRBV20-1; CDR3: CSARGTVTGELFF; DNA: TGCAGTGCTAGAGGGACGGTAACCGGGGAGCTGTTTTTT
D: -; size: -; J: TRBJ2-2; V: TRBV4-3; CDR3: CASSQDPLRGTGELFF; DNA: TGCGCCAGCAGCCAAGATCCCCTCCGGGGCACCGGGGAGCTGTTTTTT
D: TRBD1; size: -; J: TRBJ1-6; V: TRBV4-1; CDR3: CASSQDLGRGPLHF; DNA: TGCGCCAGCAGCCAAGATCTGGGCAGGGGGCCCCTCCACTTT
D: -; size: -; J: TRBJ2-1; V: TRBV5-1; CDR3: CASSFGDEQFF; DNA: TGCGCCAGCAGCTTCGGGGATGAGCAGTTCTTC
D: -; size: -; J: TRBJ2-1; V: TRBV5-1; CDR3: CASSTGSSFYNEQFF; DNA: TGCGCCAGCAGTACAGGGTCTTCTTTTTACAATGAGCAGTTCTTC
D: TRBD1; size: -; J: TRBJ1-4; V: TRBV20-1; CDR3: CSAVDRGREKLFF; DNA: TGCAGTGCCGTAGACAGGGGAAGGGAAAAACTGTTTTTT
D: -; size: -; J: TRBJ1-2; V: TRBV6-5; CDR3: CASSYLSRANYGYTF; DNA: TGTGCCAGCAGTTACCTCTCGAGGGCCAACTATGGCTACACCTTC
D: TRBD1; size: many; J: TRBJ2-7; V: TRBV5-1; CDR3: CASSFQDRIEQYF; DNA: TGCGCCAGCAGCTTCCAGGACAGGATAGAGCAGTACTTC
D: TRBD1; size: -; J: TRBJ2-2; V: TRBV4-3; CDR3: CASSQESDRDTGELFF; DNA: TGCGCCAGCAGCCAAGAGTCGGACAGGGACACCGGGGAGCTGTTTTTT
D: -; size: -; J: TRBJ2-5; V: TRBV7-2; CDR3: CASSLGYRIQETQYF; DNA: TGTGCCAGCAGCTTAGGCTACAGAATCCAAGAGACCCAGTACTTC
D: TRBD1; size: few; J: TRBJ2-5; V: TRBV5-1; CDR3: CASSLGRGLGTQYF; DNA: TGCGCCAGCAGCTTGGGCAGGGGGCTTGGGACCCAGTACTTC
D: TRBD1; size: few; J: TRBJ2-7; V: TRBV11-2; CDR3: CASRPVDRAYYEQYF; DNA: TGTGCCAGCAGACCCGTCGACAGGGCCTACTACGAGCAGTACTTC
D: -; size: few; J: TRBJ1-4; V: TRBV5-1; CDR3: CASSLPGPGEKLFF; DNA: TGCGCCAGCAGCTTGCCAGGGCCAGGTGAAAAACTGTTTTTT
D: -; size: many; J: TRBJ2-7; V: TRBV29-1; CDR3: CSVLQVTHEQYF; DNA: TGCAGCGTTCTACAGGTAACACACGAGCAGTACTTC
D: -; size: few; J: TRBJ2-5; V: TRBV5-1; CDR3: CASSRDGFSTQYF; DNA: TGCGCCAGCAGCCGGGACGGATTTTCGACCCAGTACTTC
D: TRBD1; size: few; J: TRBJ1-6; V: TRBV7-3; CDR3: CASSSGTGKTAPLHF; DNA: TGTGCCAGCAGCTCAGGGACAGGGAAAACGGCACCCCTCCACTTT
D: -; size: -; J: TRBJ1-1; V: TRBV6-6; CDR3: CASTGSGTEAFF; DNA: TGTGCCAGCACCGGGAGTGGCACTGAAGCTTTCTTT
D: -; size: many; J: TRBJ1-1; V: TRBV18; CDR3: CASSRDSNTEAFF; DNA: TGTGCCAGCAGCCGCGACAGTAACACTGAAGCTTTCTTT
D: TRBD1; size: -; J: TRBJ1-3; V: TRBV7-2; CDR3: CASSLSSGTGSGNTIYF; DNA: TGTGCCAGCAGCCTAAGTTCGGGGACAGGGTCGGGAAACACCATATATTTT
D: -; size: -; J: TRBJ1-2; V: TRBV10-3; CDR3: CAISESFNYGYTF; DNA: TGTGCCATCAGTGAGTCGTTTAACTATGGCTACACCTTC
D: -; size: -; J: TRBJ1-3; V: TRBV5-1; CDR3: CASSSDGNTIYF; DNA: TGCGCCAGCAGCTCGGATGGAAACACCATATATTTT
D: -; size: few; J: TRBJ2-4; V: TRBV7-2; CDR3: CASSLAFASDIQYF; DNA: TGTGCCAGCAGCTTAGCATTCGCTAGCGACATTCAGTACTTC
D: -; size: -; J: TRBJ2-2; V: TRBV7-8; CDR3: CASSLGSVAAPGELFF; DNA: TGTGCCAGCAGCTTAGGATCGGTAGCTGCCCCCGGGGAGCTGTTTTTT
D: -; size: -; J: TRBJ1-1; V: TRBV5-1; CDR3: CASGRNGFTEAFF; DNA: TGCGCCAGCGGGAGAAACGGGTTCACTGAAGCTTTCTTT
D: TRBD2; size: -; J: TRBJ2-2; V: TRBV18; CDR3: CASSPPIAGVTGELFF; DNA: TGTGCCAGCTCACCACCGATAGCGGGGGTCACCGGGGAGCTGTTTTTT
D: TRBD1; size: -; J: TRBJ2-5; V: TRBV20-1; CDR3: CSARDRGIRTQYF; DNA: TGCAGTGCTAGGGACAGGGGGATCAGGACCCAGTACTTC
D: TRBD2; size: -; J: TRBJ2-3; V: TRBV24-1; CDR3: CATSDISGGAPDTQYF; DNA: TGTGCCACCAGTGACATTAGCGGGGGGGCCCCAGATACGCAGTATTTT
D: -; size: few; J: TRBJ1-2; V: TRBV14; CDR3: CASSRGYGYTF; DNA: TGTGCCAGCAGCCGAGGCTATGGCTACACCTTC
D: -; size: -; J: TRBJ1-2; V: TRBV5-1; CDR3: CASSPRGPYGYTF; DNA: TGCGCCAGCAGCCCGCGGGGCCCCTATGGCTACACCTTC
D: -; size: many; J: TRBJ2-2; V: TRBV12-3/TRBV12-4; CDR3: CASSLGRLGELFF; DNA: TGTGCCAGCAGTTTAGGGCGGCTGGGGGAGCTGTTTTTT
D: TRBD1; size: few; J: TRBJ1-1; V: TRBV29-1; CDR3: CSVGSGGTEAFF; DNA: TGCAGCGTTGGTTCAGGGGGCACTGAAGCTTTCTTT
D: -; size: few; J: TRBJ2-2; V: TRBV7-9; CDR3: CASSYRVASGELFF; DNA: TGTGCCAGCAGCTACAGGGTTGCGTCCGGGGAGCTGTTTTTT
D: TRBD1; size: -; J: TRBJ1-2; V: TRBV6-5; CDR3: CASSRRDRIYGYTF; DNA: TGTGCCAGCAGTCGCCGGGACAGGATCTATGGCTACACCTTC
D: -; size: -; J: TRBJ2-3; V: TRBV6-5; CDR3: CASRLYDTQYF; DNA: TGTGCCAGCAGATTGTATGATACGCAGTATTTT
D: TRBD2; size: few; J: TRBJ2-3; V: TRBV7-8; CDR3: CASSSGLAGTTDTQYF; DNA: TGTGCCAGCAGTTCAGGACTAGCGGGGACCACAGATACGCAGTATTTT
D: -; size: -; J: TRBJ1-1; V: TRBV20-1; CDR3: CSARFSWGTEAFF; DNA: TGCAGTGCTAGATTTTCGTGGGGGACTGAAGCTTTCTTT
D: TRBD1; size: few; J: TRBJ1-1; V: TRBV5-1; CDR3: CASSPATGSDSTEAFF; DNA: TGCGCCAGCAGCCCAGCGACAGGGTCCGATTCCACTGAAGCTTTCTTT
D: -; size: few; J: TRBJ2-3; V: TRBV29-1; CDR3: CSVRGWGTDTQYF; DNA: TGCAGCGTTAGGGGTTGGGGCACAGATACGCAGTATTTT
D: -; size: few; J: TRBJ2-1; V: TRBV11-3; CDR3: CASSLIVGGDLGNEQFF; DNA: TGTGCCAGCAGCTTAATCGTCGGCGGGGACCTGGGCAATGAGCAGTTCTTC
D: TRBD1; size: few; J: TRBJ1-5; V: TRBV18; CDR3: CASSTGLGQGSNQPQHF; DNA: TGTGCCAGCTCGACAGGGTTGGGACAGGGAAGCAATCAGCCCCAGCATTTT
D: -; size: -; J: TRBJ2-1; V: TRBV4-1; CDR3: CASSQGGGRTYNEQFF; DNA: TGCGCCAGCAGCCAAGGTGGAGGGCGGACCTACAATGAGCAGTTCTTC
D: -; size: -; J: TRBJ1-2; V: TRBV12-3/TRBV12-4; CDR3: CASSLGVLVYGYTF; DNA: TGTGCCAGCAGTTTAGGGGTGTTGGTCTATGGCTACACCTTC
D: -; size: many; J: TRBJ2-3; V: TRBV7-2; CDR3: CASSFLVADTQYF; DNA: TGTGCCAGCAGCTTCCTAGTCGCAGATACGCAGTATTTT
D: TRBD1; size: few; J: TRBJ2-2; V: TRBV6-5; CDR3: CASSEGTGYTGELFF; DNA: TGTGCCAGCAGTGAAGGGACAGGGTACACCGGGGAGCTGTTTTTT
D: -; size: -; J: TRBJ1-6; V: TRBV7-9; CDR3: CASSLGPHGYNSPLHF; DNA: TGTGCCAGCAGCTTGGGGCCACACGGCTATAATTCACCCCTCCACTTT
D: -; size: -; J: TRBJ1-2; V: TRBV5-1; CDR3: CASSLQEVYGYTF; DNA: TGCGCCAGCAGCCTACAGGAGGTCTATGGCTACACCTTC
D: -; size: many; J: TRBJ2-2; V: TRBV5-1; CDR3: CASSRGQNTGELFF; DNA: TGCGCCAGCAGCCGCGGACAAAACACCGGGGAGCTGTTTTTT
D: TRBD1; size: -; J: TRBJ1-5; V: TRBV20-1; CDR3: CSAPPQGDRPQNF; DNA: TGCAGTGCTCCCCCTCAGGGGGACAGGCCCCAGAATTTT
D: -; size: -; J: TRBJ1-1; V: TRBV4-3; CDR3: CASSQDGPTFDGDTEAFF; DNA: TGCGCCAGCAGCCAAGATGGACCGACCTTTGATGGGGACACTGAAGCTTTCTTT
D: -; size: few; J: TRBJ2-3; V: TRBV15; CDR3: CATSTGTIEGTDTQYF; DNA: TGTGCCACCAGCACCGGGACGATAGAGGGCACAGATACGCAGTATTTT
D: -; size: few; J: TRBJ1-1; V: TRBV7-6; CDR3: CASSSVDYLNTEAFF; DNA: TGTGCCAGCAGCTCAGTCGATTATCTGAACACTGAAGCTTTCTTT